The source of this TCR beta chain is a study of T cells in tumors after PD-1 blockade (dated by TCRdb to the late 2010s). Describing the broader study: Patients were excluded if they had prior checkpoint blockade, use of systemic immunosuppressants, or recent radiotherapy or other anti-cancer therapy within 4 weeks. RECIST version 1.1 was the standard used to evaluate clinical response. To compare clonotypes in blood versus tumor, bulk TCR sequencing was run on approximately 11 peripheral blood samples drawn from 5 patients. Peripheral blood samples averaged about 110,000 TCR templates (range roughly 24,000-280,000) and roughly 35,000 unique clonotypes. Patients were treated with either pembrolizumab 200 mg every 3 weeks or cemiplimab 350 mg every 2 weeks. Ongoing daily vismodegib 150 mg was also given to a subset of patients during anti-PD-1 treatment. The study performed paired single-cell RNA and TCR sequencing on site-matched tumors from BCC or SCC patients before and after anti-PD-1 therapy.

The immunoSEQ platform was used to carry out deep TCRbeta sequencing. The paper's data handling went like this. For further analysis, only productive rearrangements were exported out of the immunoSEQ Analyzer. T cell phenotypes were assigned to bulk TCRbeta clonotypes by matching the clonotypes to single-cell RNA+TCR-seq clones with the same TCRbeta sequence. Using bulk TCR sequencing data, clone enrichment in tumor was calculated by dividing a clone's tumor frequency by the same clone's PBMC frequency. GLIPH was used to group TCRs into specificity groups, clusters of distinct TCRs likely recognizing common antigens via shared CDR3 motifs. Held by TCRdb, this immuneACCESS table contains in-frame sequences only and omits some clones. Under half of the omission traces to an unresolved V gene where checked; the cause of the rest is unknown. D and trimming come from the DNA, and the V and J calls and clone size come from that table. The sample table records around 50,000 clones; 79% of these occur just once. The top ten constitute 16% of the sample.

Remarks on this clone: Its target antigen remains unknown. No base-level quality is on record; no much larger clone is a single base apart.

What the work shows at the level of the full study, not this receptor alone: Approximately 44% of the TCR clonotypes from tumors also showed up in blood, and some novel exhausted tumor clones were present in pre-treatment blood, which suggests peripheral recruitment. The source of novel T cell clones was not identified and could include lymphoid organs or rare unexpanded clones within the tumor or its periphery.

The sample's time point label, in plain terms: before anti-PD-1 therapy. For bulk TCRbeta sequencing, genomic DNA was extracted from tumor biopsies or peripheral blood, and input amounts ranged from about 600 ng to 6,004 ng. Every patient had histologically proven advanced or metastatic basal or squamous cell carcinoma and was a poor candidate for surgical resection. The basal cell carcinoma cohort was made up of fewer than 13 patients, and bulk tumor TCR sequencing was performed for about 8 of these patients. Counted from cysteine to phenylalanine, this CDR3 has 13 amino acids. Solely the CDR3 DNA is kept, with 39 bases framed from the first base. Deletion took 5 bases off V and 1 base off J, with a span of 8 bases between the germline ends. The germline V gene specifies SNHLY as CDR1 and FYNNEI as CDR2.

The receptor chain draws on TRBV2 and TRBJ1-1; TRBD1 is possibly the D segment (6 matching bases). The sequencing used PBMCs, collected before anti-PD-1 treatment. The sequence derives from a human donor with basal cell carcinoma. The CDR3 here reads CASSKGGNTEAFF. DNA sequence: TGTGCCAGCAGTAAGGGGGGGAACACTGAAGCTTTCTTT.